This TCR beta chain was retrieved from a study of T cells after yellow fever vaccination. Study-wide results and limits: Among primary-vaccination clones, most reappeared after the booster, at roughly 96% for CD4 and 85% to 90% for CD8. The secondary response was weaker, and its peak arrived faster, on day 5 versus 15.

This clonotype was counted between two and nine times. The antigen is unknown. A 5'RACE template-switching step, the method used to make TCR cDNA, added a universal primer site and UMIs. TCRdb redid the calling of the 5' RACE reads with MiXCR, one entry per CDR3 protein. This table holds 200,000 to 300,000 distinct CDR3 sequences, roughly 13% found once. The input for sequencing was CD4+ T cells sorted from PBMCs, taken 45 days after the yellow fever booster vaccination. The clonotype originates from a man aged 25 to 40 who received the YFV17D yellow fever vaccine.

The chain's CDR3 is CASSPLGGLKYEQYF. The DNA for the CDR3 is TGTGCCAGCTCACCCCTCGGCGGGCTCAAGTACGAGCAGTACTTC. The chain couples TRBV18 to TRBJ2-7, with D possibly matching TRBD2 (5 bases). This CDR3 contains 15 residues. Trimming took 3 bases from V and 4 from J, leaving 16 bases between them. The germline gives CDR1 KGHSH, CDR2 LQKENI.